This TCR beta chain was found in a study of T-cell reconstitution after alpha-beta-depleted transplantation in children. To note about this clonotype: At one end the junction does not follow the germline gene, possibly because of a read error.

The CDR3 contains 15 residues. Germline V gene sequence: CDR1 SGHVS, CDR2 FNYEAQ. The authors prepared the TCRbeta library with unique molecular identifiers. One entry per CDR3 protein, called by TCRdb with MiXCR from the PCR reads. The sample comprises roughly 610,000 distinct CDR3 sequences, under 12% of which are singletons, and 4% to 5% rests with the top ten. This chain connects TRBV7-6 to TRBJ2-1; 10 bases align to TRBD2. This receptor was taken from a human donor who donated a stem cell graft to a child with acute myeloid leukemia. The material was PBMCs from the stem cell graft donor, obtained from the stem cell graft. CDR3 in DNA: TGTGCCAGCAGCCCTGGGGGACTAGCGATCAATAAGCAGTTCTTC. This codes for CASSPGGLAINKQFF.